What follows are 31 T cell receptor beta chains derived from one specimen sequenced in a study of breast tumors, draining lymph nodes, adjacent tissues. TCRdb analysed the multiplex PCR reads with MiXCR anew, one entry per CDR3 protein. Altogether some 150,000 distinct CDR3 sequences are present, 20% to 25% being singletons, with the ten largest covering just over 2.5%. Axillary draining lymph nodes of breast cancer patients supplied the node samples. The sample comprised axillary lymph node tissue. These TCRs come from a female donor with breast cancer. Some clones in this sample may be carry-over from other donors' samples.

This clonotype appeared many times. The rearrangement links TRBV19 to TRBJ2-5, with 11 bases matching TRBD2. V was clipped by 3 bases and J by 1 base; unmatched bases: 4. The CDR3 runs to 16 residues. Germline CDR1 LNHDA, CDR2 SQIVND (reference sequence). This chain's CDR3 is CASSIGLAGGQETQYF. The CDR3 nucleotides are TGTGCCAGTAGTATCGGGCTAGCGGGAGGCCAAGAGACCCAGTACTTC.

The chain recombines TRBV12-1 with TRBJ2-2; the DNA was not compared with TRBD1, the D call given in the table. TRBV12-1 is a pseudogene segment. CDR3 length: 17 amino acids. CDR3 DNA: TGTGCCAGCAGCTCAGACAGGTTCCTTTGTCCGACCGGGGAGCTGTTTTTT. This encodes CASSSDRFLCPTGELFF.

Turning to this clonotype: This may come from a read error, since a much larger clone is one base off. The chain uses TRBV2 and TRBJ2-7; 7 nucleotides align to TRBD1. There are 16 residues in the CDR3. Germline V gene data show CDR1 as SNHLY and CDR2 as FYNNEI. In DNA, the CDR3 is TGTGCCGGCAGATCAGACCGACAGGGCTTTGGCTACGAGCAGTACTTC. This encodes CAGRSDRQGFGYEQYF.

With respect to this clonotype: With a much larger clone just one base away, this may be a read error. The chain carries TRBV5-5 and TRBJ1-5; tentative D call: TRBD1 (6 bases). The CDR3 runs to 14 residues. V was clipped by 4 bases and J by 3 bases, with 11 bases between them. Germline CDR1 is SGHKS and CDR2 is YYEKEE (reference sequence). This CDR3 reads CASSMAGANQPQHF. The CDR3 DNA sequence: TGTGCCAGCAGCATGGCAGGGGCCAATCAGCCCCAGCATTTT.

Of note for this clonotype: A much larger clone lies one base from this, so it may be a read error. V gene TRBV5-4 combines with J gene TRBJ2-7, with 8 nucleotides matching TRBD2. This CDR3 is built from 14 residues. CDR1 and CDR2 from the germline V gene are SGHNT and YYREEE (reference sequence). The CDR3 bases are TGTGCCGGCAGCTTGGGACTAGGAGCGCGCGAGCAGTACTTC. Encoded protein: CAGSLGLGAREQYF.

The table lists this clonotype with many counts. The gene calls are TRBV7-9 and TRBJ2-7; maybe TRBD1 (6 bases). The germline V and J ends were trimmed by 2 bases and 6 bases, with 8 bases remaining between them. The CDR3 consists of 12 residues. CDR1 and CDR2 from the germline V gene are SEHNR and FQNEAQ (reference sequence). CDR3 in amino acids: CASSLTGLEQYF. CDR3 nucleotides: TGTGCCAGCAGCTTAACAGGGCTCGAGCAGTACTTC. The complete variable domain, with remaining parts taken from reference TRBV7-9 and TRBJ2-7, reads DTGVSQNPRHKITKRGQNVTFRCDPISEHNRLYWYRQTLGQGPEFLTYFQNEAQLEKSRLLSDRFSAERPKGSFSTLEIQRTEQGDSAMYLCASSLTGLEQYFGPGTRLTVT.

A note on this clonotype: It may be a read error: a sequence one base away is much more abundant. The chain recombines TRBV20-1 with TRBJ2-7; 12 nucleotides match TRBD2. Germline-derived CDR1 and CDR2 are DFQATT and SNEGSKA (reference sequence). The CDR3 length is 17 residues. CDR3 in DNA: TGCAGTGCTAGAGAGACTAGCGGGAGACTGAGCTCCTACGAGCAGCACTTC. Translation: CSARETSGRLSSYEQHF.

This clonotype was observed many times. This chain joins TRBV20-1 and TRBJ2-1; tentatively, D is TRBD1 or TRBD2 (5 bases each). Germline CDR1 is DFQATT and CDR2 is SNEGSKA (reference sequence). The CDR3 extends over 15 amino acids. V shed 6 bases and J shed 13 bases, with 28 bases lying between them. In DNA, the CDR3 is TGCAGTGCCTCGGGCCCGGGACGATTTCTGGTTGGCCAGTTCTTC. Translating gives CSASGPGRFLVGQFF.

This clonotype was seen at least ten times. The V call is TRBV5-1, the J call TRBJ2-7; possibly TRBD1 for D (5 bases). The CDR3 covers 14 residues. V gave up 4 bases and J gave up 2 bases, with 13 bases separating them. Per germline, CDR1 SGHRS and CDR2 YFSETQ. The CDR3 is CASSGRQGPYEQYF. CDR3 coding DNA: TGCGCCAGCAGCGGAAGGCAGGGCCCCTACGAGCAGTACTTC.

This clonotype was seen a few times. For the CDR3, the DNA is TGTGCCAGCAGTTACTCTGCAGGACGGAATCAGCCCCAGCATTTT. This gives the protein CASSYSAGRNQPQHF. The chain has TRBV6-2 or TRBV6-3 and TRBJ1-5; D is uncertain. From germline, CDR1 is MNHEY and CDR2 SVGEGT. The CDR3 runs to 15 residues. The V end was cut by 0 bases, the J end by 4 bases, with 10 bases between.

Of note for this clonotype: A read error is possible here, since a much larger clone lies one base away. This CDR3 fails to terminate in the conserved phenylalanine or tryptophan, so it likely reflects a read error. The rearrangement joins TRBV15 to TRBJ2-5; 8 bases match TRBD2. The CDR3 runs 13 residues. The germline gives CDR1 LNHNV, CDR2 YYDKDF (reference sequence). The V gene end was trimmed by 0 bases and the J gene end by 11 bases; junction bases not matched to a gene: 5. Here the CDR3 DNA reads TGTGCCACCAGCAGAGATCGAGCGGGGGTACAGTACCTC. It is translated as CATSRDRAGVQYL.

This clonotype was recorded many times. The chain is built from TRBV19 and TRBJ2-7; 12 bases are a match to TRBD1. The V gene end was trimmed by 6 bases and the J gene end by 3 bases; junction bases not matched to a gene: 6. Looked up from germline, CDR1 is LNHDA and CDR2 is SQIVND (reference sequence). This CDR3 has 15 amino acids. CDR3 residues: CASRYGTGGIYEQYF. The CDR3 nucleotides are TGTGCCAGTAGATACGGGACAGGGGGCATCTACGAGCAGTACTTC.

This clonotype was seen repeatedly, ten times or more. The CDR3 DNA sequence: TGTGCCAGCAGCTCTACACGCACATCCTACGAGCAGTACTTC. Protein product: CASSSTRTSYEQYF. The J gene is TRBJ2-7, the V gene TRBV7-8; D not certain. CDR3 length equals 14 residues. The germline gives CDR1 SGHVS, CDR2 FQNEAQ. Trimming cost V 4 bases and J 1 base, with 11 bases left between them.

This clonotype was seen ten or more times. This chain links TRBV13 with TRBJ2-7; 7 positions match TRBD1. The CDR3 has 16 amino acids. Germline values: CDR1 PRHDT, CDR2 FYEKMQ (reference sequence). Trimming took 1 base from V and 3 from J; bases not matched to a gene: 9. CDR3 coding DNA: TGTGCCAGCAGCTTAGAAGCCGGGACAGCTTACTACGAGCAGTACTTC. Its translation: CASSLEAGTAYYEQYF.

This clonotype was seen repeatedly, ten times or more. This chain links TRBV12-3 or TRBV12-4 with TRBJ2-7, with D perhaps TRBD2 (6 bases). The CDR3 extends over 14 amino acids. Trimming stripped 6 bases from V and 4 bases from J, with 16 bases between. The CDR3 DNA sequence: TGTGCCAGCAGGATAGCGGAAATTGCTTACGAGCAGTACTTC. It encodes CASRIAEIAYEQYF.

V usage is TRBV3-1 and J usage is TRBJ2-2; possible D gene TRBD1, 6 bases. Trimming left V 3 bases short and J 6 bases short, with 14 bases between. Germline-derived CDR1 and CDR2 are LGHDT and YNNKEL (reference sequence). The CDR3 is made up of 15 amino acids. The CDR3 DNA sequence: TGTGCCAGCAGCCAGGGGACAATCACCCCCGGGGAGCTGTTTTTT. Its translation: CASSQGTITPGELFF.

This clonotype was seen ten or more times. The chain joins TRBV7-9 to TRBJ2-3, with D tentatively TRBD1 (5 bases). Germline assignment: CDR1 SEHNR and CDR2 FQNEAQ (reference sequence). The CDR3 consists of 16 residues. V was clipped by 5 bases and J by 1 base, with 16 bases between them. The DNA for the CDR3 is TGTGCCAGCAGCCAGATCCAGGGCGGCGGCACAGATACGCAGTATTTT. This sequence encodes CASSQIQGGGTDTQYF.

This clonotype has only one observation. This chain uses TRBV19 with TRBJ2-2; 7 nucleotides align to TRBD2. Trimming cost V 3 bases and J 4 bases; bases outside gene matches: 5. The length of the CDR3 is 15 residues. Germline CDR1 reads LNHDA; CDR2 reads SQIVND (reference sequence). The CDR3 nucleotides are TGTGCCAGTAGTATTGGCGGGAGCTTCACCGGGGAGCTGTTTTTT. Its protein product is CASSIGGSFTGELFF.

The rearrangement uses TRBV6-1 and TRBJ1-3; the match to TRBD1 covers 8 bases. CDR3 length equals 16 residues. CDR1 and CDR2 from the germline V gene are MNHNS and SASEGT. Unmatched junction bases numbered 6, after V lost 2 bases and J lost 3 bases. The CDR3 region is CASSERRGRFGNTIYF. The CDR3 region has the DNA TGTGCCAGCAGTGAACGCAGGGGGCGTTTTGGAAACACCATATATTTT.

The J gene is TRBJ1-1, the V gene TRBV10-3, with no clear D. Trimming shortened V by 0 bases and J by 1 base, and 6 bases separated the two germline ends. CDR1 and CDR2 (germline): ENHRY, SYGVKD. This CDR3 contains 14 residues. CDR3 bases: TGTGCCATCAGTGAGTCGCCAGGGAACACTGAAGCTTTCTTT. It encodes CAISESPGNTEAFF.

This clonotype was recorded a few times. The V gene is TRBV28, the J gene TRBJ2-1, with a tentative D call TRBD1 (7 bases). The germline V gene has CDR1 MDHEN and CDR2 SYDVKM. V lost 5 bases to trimming and J lost 3 bases, with 20 bases between them. The CDR3 runs 17 residues. The CDR3 region is CASSGGPGTVDYNEQFF. DNA of the CDR3: TGTGCCAGCAGTGGGGGGCCCGGGACAGTCGACTACAATGAGCAGTTCTTC.

This clonotype was recorded at least ten times. The rearrangement uses TRBV9 and TRBJ2-2; no firm D call. The CDR3 covers 12 residues. Germline V CDR1 and CDR2: SGDLS, YYNGEE. V was shortened by 2 bases and J by 5 bases, with 4 bases between the two germline ends. CDR3 DNA: TGTGCCAGCAGCGTCACAACCGGGGAGCTGTTTTTT. It translates to CASSVTTGELFF.

With respect to this clonotype: A much larger clone is a single base away; this may be a read error. The CDR3 carries no conserved terminal phenylalanine or tryptophan, so it likely arises from a read error. This chain uses TRBV29-1 with TRBJ2-5; D assignment may be TRBD1 or TRBD2 (5 bases each). The germline V gene has CDR1 SQVTM and CDR2 ANQGSEA. The length of the CDR3 is 14 residues. V was trimmed by 1 base and J by 4 bases, leaving 13 bases between them. The CDR3 loop is CSVEGGGLGETQYL. The CDR3 nucleotides read TGCAGCGTTGAAGGTGGGGGATTAGGAGAGACCCAGTACCTC.

This clonotype was seen ten or more times. The rearrangement links TRBV5-6 to TRBJ2-2, with 11 bases aligning to TRBD1. The germline V gene encodes CDR1 SGHDT and CDR2 YYEEEE. The CDR3 runs to 15 residues. The V and J ends lost 4 bases and 6 bases, in that order; junction bases with no gene match: 5. The CDR3, as DNA: TGTGCCAGCAGCCTCGGGACAGGGGGTTCCGGGGAGCTGTTTTTT. It yields the protein CASSLGTGGSGELFF.

The sample holds many counts of this clonotype. V usage is TRBV10-3 and J usage is TRBJ1-2; the D gene is possibly TRBD1 (6 bases). The CDR3 has 12 residues. Per the germline V gene, CDR1 is ENHRY and CDR2 is SYGVKD. The V end lost 8 bases, the J end lost 0 bases, and 7 bases lay between the germline ends. CDR3 amino acids: CAIGTPNYGYTF. The CDR3 DNA follows: TGTGCCATCGGGACACCTAACTATGGCTACACCTTC.

This clonotype was recorded many times. The V and J genes are TRBV30 and TRBJ1-4, with D unclear. The CDR3 is made up of 14 amino acids. In germline, CDR1 is GTSNPN, CDR2 SVGIG (reference sequence). V lost 3 bases and J 4 bases, leaving 12 bases between the germline ends. The CDR3, as DNA: TGTGCCTGGAGCAAGGGCCAGTTTAATGAAAAACTGTTTTTT. This translates into CAWSKGQFNEKLFF.

This clonotype has a handful of counts. V and J are TRBV5-1 and TRBJ1-2; 8 bases are a match to TRBD1. With 4 bases clipped from V and 7 bases from J, the junction kept 9 bases outside the gene matches. CDR1 is SGHRS and CDR2 is YFSETQ in the germline V gene. The CDR3 is 14 residues long. CDR3 loop: CASSPMDREGGYTF. The CDR3 coding sequence is TGCGCCAGCAGCCCCATGGACAGGGAGGGTGGCTACACCTTC. Complete variable domain (other parts from reference TRBV5-1 and TRBJ1-2): KAGVTQTPRYLIKTRGQQVTLSCSPISGHRSVSWYQQTPGQGLQFLFEYFSETQRNKGNFPGRFSGRQFSNSRSEMNVSTLELGDSALYLCASSPMDREGGYTFGSGTRLTVV.

This clonotype was recorded a few times. This rearrangement joins TRBV6-5 to TRBJ2-2; the match to TRBD2 covers 13 bases. The CDR3 has 15 residues. Trimming took 6 bases from V and 8 from J; bases not matched to a gene: 6. CDR1 and CDR2 (germline): MNHEY, SVGAGI. The CDR3 sequence: CASSPRTSGRGELFF. The CDR3 DNA reads TGTGCCAGCAGCCCGAGGACTAGCGGGAGAGGGGAGCTGTTTTTT.

This clonotype was recorded at least ten times. The gene calls are TRBV6-6 and TRBJ1-3; no firm D call. V dropped 0 bases and J dropped 2 bases, with 17 bases sitting between them. The CDR3 is made up of 18 amino acids. Germline-derived CDR1 and CDR2 are MNHNY and SVGAGI (reference sequence). CDR3 sequence (DNA): TGTGCCAGCAGTTACTCGTTCTTCGGGGAGTACCCTGGAAACACCATATATTTT. This codes for CASSYSFFGEYPGNTIYF.

This clonotype came up a few times. A much bigger clone sits one base away, suggesting this may be a read error. The rearrangement uses TRBV10-3 and TRBJ2-2; 13 bases fit TRBD2. The CDR3 covers 15 residues. Germline V CDR1 and CDR2: ENHRY, SYGVKD. In DNA, the CDR3 is TGTGCCATCAGTGGGACTAGCGGGAGTGCCGGGGGGCTGTTTTTT. Its protein product is CAISGTSGSAGGLFF.

The chain is built from TRBV6-1 and TRBJ1-5, with D perhaps matching TRBD1 (6 bases). The germline V gene encodes CDR1 MNHNS and CDR2 SASEGT. The ends were cut back, 2 bases at V and 4 bases at J, with 12 bases in the middle. This CDR3 is built from 15 residues. CDR3 protein: CASSEPGGANQPQHF. The DNA for the CDR3 is TGTGCCAGCAGTGAACCCGGGGGGGCTAATCAGCCCCAGCATTTT.